This entry lists 16 T cell receptor beta chains sequenced from one sample in a study of cytomegalovirus exposure and HLA in healthy donors. Libraries were prepared by immunoSEQ multiplex PCR; TCRdb keeps only in-frame clonotypes and omits some of them. The sample shows approximately 62,000 clones, about 91% of them seen only once. What was sequenced was PBMCs. These receptor sequences come from a woman aged 18 to 35 in good health and CMV-seronegative.

In its sample, this clone was seen a few times. The chain links TRBV6-8 to TRBJ2-1; TRBD2 matches at 7 bases. The CDR3 is 15 amino acids. V gave up 5 bases and J gave up 10 bases; unmatched junction bases: 14. Germline V gene sequence: CDR1 MNHGY, CDR2 SAAAGT. The CDR3 reads CASSLGLVAEREQFF. The DNA of the CDR3 is TGTGCCAGCAGTCTTGGACTAGTGGCCGAGCGGGAGCAGTTCTTC.

This chain connects TRBV29-1 to TRBJ2-4, with a weak D call TRBD2 (6 bases). Germline V gene lookup returns CDR1 SQVTM and CDR2 ANQGSEA. The ends were cut back, 3 bases at V and 8 bases at J, with 20 bases in the middle. The CDR3 contains 15 residues. The CDR3 region has the DNA TGCAGCGTTGATGGGGGGAGCGGCCGGTGGGACATTCAGTACTTC. Translated, it gives CSVDGGSGRWDIQYF.

This clone showed up just once. The chain carries TRBV9 and TRBJ2-2; TRBD2 matches 7 bases. Per the germline V gene, CDR1 is SGDLS and CDR2 is YYNGEE. The CDR3 contains 15 residues. J lost 4 bases, V lost 3 bases, and 6 bases had no gene match. DNA for the CDR3: TGTGCCAGCAGCGCCGGCGGGGGAGGCACCGGGGAGCTGTTTTTT. It is translated as CASSAGGGGTGELFF.

V usage is TRBV7-2 and J usage is TRBJ1-2, with 7 bases matching TRBD1. Germline V gives CDR1 SGHTA, CDR2 FQGNSA. Trimming at V came to 1 base and at J to 0 bases, leaving 2 bases not matched to a gene. CDR3 length: 15 amino acids. The CDR3 loop reads CASSLGQGANYGYTF. In DNA, the CDR3 is TGTGCCAGCAGCTTAGGGCAGGGGGCTAACTATGGCTACACCTTC.

The genes are TRBV27 and TRBJ1-2; 7 nucleotides agree with TRBD1. Per the germline V gene, CDR1 is MNHEY and CDR2 is SMNVEV (reference sequence). The CDR3 is made up of 14 amino acids. Trimming cost V 4 bases and J 6 bases; bases outside gene matches: 8. The CDR3 sequence is CASSSQGGKDGYTF. The DNA for the CDR3 is TGTGCCAGCAGTTCTCAGGGGGGTAAAGATGGCTACACCTTC.

This CDR3 reads CASRHSGGDGNTIYF. Written as DNA, the CDR3 is TGTGCCAGCAGACATTCAGGGGGCGACGGAAACACCATATATTTT. This chain joins TRBV2 and TRBJ1-3, with 8 bases matching TRBD1. Germline lookup yields CDR1 SNHLY and CDR2 FYNNEI. V trimming: 6 bases; J trimming: 4 bases; junction bases outside the gene matches: 8. The CDR3 spans 15 residues.

The chain employs TRBV11-3 and TRBJ1-5, with TRBD1 identical over 7 bases. The CDR3 runs 14 residues. The trim removed 8 bases at V and 5 bases at J, leaving 9 bases unmatched. Germline CDR1 SGHNT, CDR2 YENEEA. The CDR3 spells CASHPQTGYQPQHF. The CDR3 DNA follows: TGTGCCAGCCATCCTCAGACAGGGTATCAGCCCCAGCATTTT.

The chain combines TRBV5-1 with TRBJ1-2, with D perhaps matching TRBD1 (5 bases). Trimming cost V 5 bases and J 2 bases, with 16 bases left between them. Germline assignment: CDR1 SGHRS and CDR2 YFSETQ. There are 15 residues in the CDR3. The CDR3 DNA is TGCGCCAGCAGAGATCTTCAGGGAGGCAACTATGGCTACACCTTC. Residues: CASRDLQGGNYGYTF. Together with reference TRBV5-1 and TRBJ1-2, the CDR3 gives the full variable domain: KAGVTQTPRYLIKTRGQQVTLSCSPISGHRSVSWYQQTPGQGLQFLFEYFSETQRNKGNFPGRFSGRQFSNSRSEMNVSTLELGDSALYLCASRDLQGGNYGYTFGSGTRLTVV.

This chain joins TRBV6-4 and TRBJ1-1, with 7 positions matching TRBD1. This CDR3 comprises 16 residues. The germline V gene has CDR1 MRHNA and CDR2 SNTAGT. V gave up 0 bases and J gave up 2 bases; unmatched junction bases: 6. The CDR3 region has the DNA TGTGCCAGCAGTGACTCGGCTAGGGGGCCAAACACTGAAGCTTTCTTT. Translated, it gives CASSDSARGPNTEAFF.

The chain employs TRBV5-6 and TRBJ1-2; D ambiguous. This CDR3 spans 14 amino acids. The V end lost 1 base, the J end lost 2 bases, and 9 bases lay between the germline ends. Germline V gene data show CDR1 as SGHDT and CDR2 as YYEEEE. In DNA form, the CDR3 reads TGTGCCAGCAGCTTGCGGGTTCCGAACTATGGCTACACCTTC. It codes for CASSLRVPNYGYTF. Combining the CDR3 with reference TRBV5-6 and TRBJ1-2 gives the whole variable domain DAGVTQSPTHLIKTRGQQVTLRCSPKSGHDTVSWYQQALGQGPQFIFQYYEEEERQRGNFPDRFSGHQFPNYSSELNVNALLLGDSALYLCASSLRVPNYGYTFGSGTRLTVV.

The gene calls are TRBV6-6 and TRBJ2-2, with 11 bases matching TRBD1. Trimming removed 5 bases from V and 3 bases from J; junction bases left unmatched: 5. CDR1 and CDR2 from the germline V gene are MNHNY and SVGAGI (reference sequence). CDR3 size: 16 residues. The CDR3 loop reads CASSPRDRGYTGELFF. The CDR3 region has the DNA TGTGCCAGCAGTCCCCGGGACAGGGGGTACACCGGGGAGCTGTTTTTT.

This chain links TRBV11-2 with TRBJ1-2; D not certain. This CDR3 has 14 residues. In germline, CDR1 is SGHAT, CDR2 FQNNGV. Trimming removed 2 bases at V and 8 bases at J, with 15 bases between. CDR3 sequence reads: CASSLSGFGRGYTF. In DNA form, the CDR3 reads TGTGCCAGCAGCTTATCCGGTTTTGGTCGCGGCTACACCTTC.

This chain joins TRBV6-6 and TRBJ2-5; 7 bases match TRBD1. Per the germline V gene, CDR1 is MNHNY and CDR2 is SVGAGI (reference sequence). The CDR3 is 14 amino acids. V shed 6 bases, J shed 2 bases, and the junction held 6 bases outside the gene matches. CDR3 region: CASSRRDSQETQYF. The CDR3 DNA sequence: TGTGCCAGCAGCCGCAGGGACAGTCAAGAGACCCAGTACTTC.

The gene calls are TRBV10-1 and TRBJ2-3, with D unresolved. V was pared by 3 bases and J by 8 bases, with 15 bases between. Per germline, CDR1 WNHNN and CDR2 SYGVQD (reference sequence). This CDR3 region has 14 residues. The CDR3 DNA reads as TGCGCCAGCAGTGACCACGTCTTATCAGTTACGCAGTATTTT. This sequence encodes CASSDHVLSVTQYF.

This chain joins TRBV27 and TRBJ1-6; D perhaps matches TRBD1 (5 bases). This CDR3 has 13 residues. Germline CDR1 is MNHEY and CDR2 is SMNVEV (reference sequence). Trimming removed 2 bases at V and 10 bases at J, with 9 bases between. The CDR3 DNA reads as TGTGCCAGCAGTTTAGAGGGGAGGTCACCCCTCCACTTT. Encoded protein: CASSLEGRSPLHF.

The rearrangement joins TRBV5-1 to TRBJ1-1; TRBD1 might be the D (6 bases). The V end lost 0 bases, the J end lost 2 bases, and 11 bases lay between the germline ends. Germline CDR1 reads SGHRS; CDR2 reads YFSETQ. CDR3 length equals 15 residues. The CDR3 DNA sequence: TGCGCCAGCAGCTTGGCGCCGACAGGAAACACTGAAGCTTTCTTT. Its translation is CASSLAPTGNTEAFF.